One and the same sample provided the 31 T cell receptor beta chains below, sequenced in a study of T cell clusters in autoimmune cytopenias. TRB rearrangements were amplified by touch-down multiplex PCR with mixed TRB-A/B primers. TCRdb reprocessed the multiplex PCR reads and reports one entry per CDR3 protein, with no DNA. Its table lists roughly 7,000 distinct CDR3 sequences. TRB amplification used approximately 250 ng of peripheral blood genomic DNA. The sequencing input was peripheral blood. These receptor sequences come from a human donor with an autoimmune cytopenia or autoimmune hepatitis (not recorded which).

The V and J genes are TRBV20-1 and TRBJ1-1; the D call of TRBD1 rests on TCRdb alone, since no DNA is present to check it. Germline V gene lookup returns CDR1 DFQATT and CDR2 SNEGSKA (reference sequence). The CDR3 is 15 amino acids. The CDR3 spells CSARGDAGRNTEAFF.

The chain has TRBV5-1 and TRBJ2-1; the D call from TCRdb, TRBD2, cannot be confirmed without DNA. The CDR3 consists of 15 residues. The germline V gene has CDR1 SGHRS and CDR2 YFSETQ. The CDR3 loop reads CASSLWPSGTNEQFF.

This clonotype shows up as medium-sized by frequency. This chain uses TRBV12-3 or TRBV12-4 with TRBJ1-5. This CDR3 spans 15 amino acids. The CDR3 here is CASSFASLAGQPQHF.

This chain connects TRBV6-5 to TRBJ1-4; the TCRdb call, TRBD1, lacks DNA for checking. The length of the CDR3 is 13 residues. Germline values: CDR1 MNHEY, CDR2 SVGAGI. The CDR3 loop is CATNGQGNEKLFF.

The chain links TRBV10-3 to TRBJ2-5; TCRdb selects TRBD1, and the lack of DNA leaves this call unchecked. This CDR3 contains 13 residues. Germline V gene lookup returns CDR1 ENHRY and CDR2 SYGVKD. CDR3: CAARRQGGETQYF.

The rearrangement joins TRBV6-1 to TRBJ1-1. CDR1 and CDR2 from the germline V gene are MNHNS and SASEGT. This CDR3 region has 16 residues. The CDR3: CASSEISAAMNTEAFF.

The chain is built from TRBV20-1 and TRBJ2-7; with no DNA, the TCRdb D assignment of TRBD2 cannot be verified. The CDR3 loop spans 16 amino acids. CDR1 and CDR2 (germline): DFQATT, SNEGSKA (reference sequence). CDR3: CSAGTSGGTSPYEQYF.

The J gene is TRBJ2-5, the V gene TRBV6-5; TCRdb reports TRBD1, a call that lacks DNA to check it against. Germline values: CDR1 MNHEY, CDR2 SVGAGI. The CDR3 totals 15 residues. Here the CDR3 reads CASRDHREFVETQYF.

This chain links TRBV6-5 with TRBJ1-1. This CDR3 comprises 15 residues. Germline values: CDR1 MNHEY, CDR2 SVGAGI. This CDR3 reads CASQINHRSNTEAFF.

The chain has TRBV12-3 or TRBV12-4 and TRBJ2-7; the D call from TCRdb, TRBD1, cannot be confirmed without DNA. This CDR3 has 14 residues. The CDR3 loop is CASREQGVSYEQYF.

The chain uses TRBV7-9 and TRBJ2-1; the D call of TRBD1 rests on TCRdb alone, since no DNA is present to check it. There are 16 residues in the CDR3. Germline V lookup: CDR1 SEHNR, CDR2 FQNEAQ (reference sequence). This chain's CDR3 is CASSSPRGGRYNEQFF.

This clonotype is labeled medium-sized based on frequency. The chain combines TRBV30 with TRBJ2-1; TCRdb gives TRBD1 as the D gene, but with no DNA this cannot be confirmed. CDR1 GTSNPN and CDR2 SVGIG come from the germline V gene (reference sequence). The CDR3 sequence is 17 residues long. CDR3: CAWRAWPLRGGRNEQFF.

CDR3 amino acids: CASFRGTGAENYGYTF. The chain recombines TRBV18 with TRBJ1-2; the D gene TCRdb calls, TRBD1, cannot be checked with no DNA. Per the germline V gene, CDR1 is KGHSH and CDR2 is LQKENI. The CDR3 has 16 residues.

The rearrangement links TRBV5-4 to TRBJ2-7; TCRdb reports TRBD2, a call that lacks DNA to check it against. This CDR3 is built from 14 residues. The germline CDR1 and CDR2 sequences are SGHNT and YYREEE (reference sequence). CDR3 loop: CASSLVVSGSEQYF.

The rearrangement uses TRBV30 and TRBJ2-7. This CDR3 has 13 amino acids. Germline assignment: CDR1 GTSNPN and CDR2 SVGIG (reference sequence). CDR3 in amino acids: CAWSADSSYEQYF.

The genes are TRBV18 and TRBJ2-7. Germline V lookup: CDR1 KGHSH, CDR2 LQKENI. The CDR3 totals 14 residues. Here the CDR3 reads CASSPGEQFYEQYF.

The chain combines TRBV20-1 with TRBJ1-5; lacking DNA, the TRBD1 call made by TCRdb goes unchecked. The CDR3 contains 12 residues. Germline V lookup: CDR1 DFQATT, CDR2 SNEGSKA (reference sequence). CDR3 sequence: CSAGDMGQPQHF.

The chain links TRBV14 to TRBJ2-4; TCRdb names TRBD1, which stays unverified in the absence of DNA. The CDR3 has 18 amino acids. Germline values: CDR1 SGHDN, CDR2 FVKESK. CDR3 in amino acids: CASSLTPGDTLAKNIQYF.

This chain links TRBV12-3 or TRBV12-4 with TRBJ2-7. This CDR3 has 13 residues. CDR3 in amino acids: CASSLDSSYEQYF.

Its frequency marks this clonotype as medium-sized. The rearrangement links TRBV29-1 to TRBJ2-1. The germline CDR1 and CDR2 sequences are SQVTM and ANQGSEA. The CDR3 is made up of 11 amino acids. This chain's CDR3 is CSVGSYNEQFF.

Considering frequency, this clonotype is medium-sized. V is TRBV19 and J is TRBJ2-6; TCRdb lists TRBD1, though no DNA is available to test this call. The CDR3 is 16 amino acids. Germline V lookup: CDR1 LNHDA, CDR2 SQIVND (reference sequence). The CDR3 spells CASSIRGGSGANVLTF.

This clonotype is classed as medium-sized by frequency. The chain employs TRBV6-1 and TRBJ2-1. CDR3 length equals 11 residues. Germline V gene sequence: CDR1 MNHNS, CDR2 SASEGT. The CDR3 loop reads CASSEAAKQFF.

The V and J genes are TRBV12-3 or TRBV12-4 and TRBJ2-1; as DNA is missing, the TRBD2 call by TCRdb cannot be tested. This CDR3 is built from 17 residues. CDR3: CASSSTITSGIYNEQFF.

The V gene is TRBV12-3 or TRBV12-4, the J gene TRBJ2-3; TCRdb selects TRBD1, and the lack of DNA leaves this call unchecked. The CDR3 consists of 15 residues. This CDR3 is CASSLGTGGIATQYF.

This chain uses TRBV6-5 with TRBJ1-5. From germline, CDR1 is MNHEY and CDR2 SVGAGI. This CDR3 contains 14 residues. CDR3 sequence: CASSLINSNQPQHF.

This clonotype is called medium-sized based on its frequency. This chain joins TRBV6-1 and TRBJ2-1. The CDR3 covers 14 residues. Germline CDR1 MNHNS, CDR2 SASEGT. This CDR3 reads CASRLHRGYNEQFF.

According to its frequency, this clonotype is medium-sized (0.01 to 0.1%). The rearrangement joins TRBV29-1 to TRBJ2-5; the TCRdb D gene call, TRBD1, has no DNA to confirm it. Germline V gene sequence: CDR1 SQVTM, CDR2 ANQGSEA. CDR3 size: 13 residues. This chain's CDR3 is CSVEADREETQYF.

The V gene is TRBV5-5, the J gene TRBJ1-1; TCRdb outputs TRBD1, but without DNA this stays unchecked. Germline CDR1 is SGHKS and CDR2 is YYEKEE (reference sequence). This CDR3 comprises 14 residues. The CDR3 loop is CASSARQGGTEAFF.

In terms of frequency, this clonotype is medium-sized. V usage is TRBV19 and J usage is TRBJ1-1. The CDR3 sequence is 14 residues long. Germline-derived CDR1 and CDR2 are LNHDA and SQIVND (reference sequence). The CDR3: CASSTGDWHTEAFF.

V and J are TRBV6-5 and TRBJ1-2; TCRdb returns TRBD1, unconfirmable since there is no DNA. Germline CDR1 and CDR2: MNHEY and SVGAGI. The CDR3 runs to 15 residues. CDR3 protein: CASSYYGTVNYGYTF.

According to its frequency, this clonotype is medium-sized. CDR3 residues: CASSLGDRDSDTQYF. This chain connects TRBV12-3 or TRBV12-4 to TRBJ2-3; the D call from TCRdb, TRBD1, cannot be confirmed without DNA. The CDR3 sequence is 15 residues long.